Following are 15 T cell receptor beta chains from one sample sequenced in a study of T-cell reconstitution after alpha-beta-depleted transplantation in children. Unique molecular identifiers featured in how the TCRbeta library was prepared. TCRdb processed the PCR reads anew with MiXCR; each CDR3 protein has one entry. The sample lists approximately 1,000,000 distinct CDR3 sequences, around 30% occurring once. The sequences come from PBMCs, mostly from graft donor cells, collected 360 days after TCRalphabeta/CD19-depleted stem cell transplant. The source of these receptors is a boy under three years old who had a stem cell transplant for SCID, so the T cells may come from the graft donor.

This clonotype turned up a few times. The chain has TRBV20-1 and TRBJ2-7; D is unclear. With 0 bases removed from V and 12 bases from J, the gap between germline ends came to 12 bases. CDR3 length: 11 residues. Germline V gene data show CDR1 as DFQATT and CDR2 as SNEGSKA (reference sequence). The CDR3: CSAREPFKWYF. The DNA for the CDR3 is TGCAGTGCTAGAGAACCTTTTAAGTGGTACTTC.

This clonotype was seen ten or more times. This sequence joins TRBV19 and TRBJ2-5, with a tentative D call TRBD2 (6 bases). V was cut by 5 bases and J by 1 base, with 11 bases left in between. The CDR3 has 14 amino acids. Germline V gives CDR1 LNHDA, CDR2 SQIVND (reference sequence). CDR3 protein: CASSGGLAQETQYF. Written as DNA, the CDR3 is TGTGCCAGTAGTGGGGGACTGGCCCAAGAGACCCAGTACTTC.

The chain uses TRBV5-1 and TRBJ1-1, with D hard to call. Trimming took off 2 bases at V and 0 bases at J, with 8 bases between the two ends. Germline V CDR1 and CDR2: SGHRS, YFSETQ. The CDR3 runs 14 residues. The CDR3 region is CASSFEMMNTEAFF. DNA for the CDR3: TGCGCCAGCAGCTTTGAAATGATGAACACTGAAGCTTTCTTT.

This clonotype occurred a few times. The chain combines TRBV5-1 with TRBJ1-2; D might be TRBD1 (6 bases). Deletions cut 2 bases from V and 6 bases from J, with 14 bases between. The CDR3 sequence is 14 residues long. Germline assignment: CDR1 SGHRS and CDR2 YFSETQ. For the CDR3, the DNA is TGCGCCAGCAGCTTTCAGGGGTCCCTCGATGGCTACACCTTC. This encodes CASSFQGSLDGYTF.

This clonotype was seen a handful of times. The CDR3 DNA reads as TGTGCCAGCAGTGAGACGGGGGAAAGCATGAACACTGAAGCTTTCTTT. Protein sequence: CASSETGESMNTEAFF. This chain links TRBV25-1 with TRBJ1-1; D is perhaps TRBD1 (5 bases). Germline CDR1 MGHDK, CDR2 SYGVNS. This CDR3 is built from 16 residues. V dropped 3 bases and J dropped 0 bases, with 14 bases sitting between them.

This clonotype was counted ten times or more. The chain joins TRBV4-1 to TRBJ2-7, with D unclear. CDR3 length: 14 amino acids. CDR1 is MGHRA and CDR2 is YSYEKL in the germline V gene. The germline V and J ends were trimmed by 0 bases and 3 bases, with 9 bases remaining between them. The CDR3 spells CASSQDMTFYEQYF. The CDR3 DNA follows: TGCGCCAGCAGCCAAGATATGACCTTCTACGAGCAGTACTTC.

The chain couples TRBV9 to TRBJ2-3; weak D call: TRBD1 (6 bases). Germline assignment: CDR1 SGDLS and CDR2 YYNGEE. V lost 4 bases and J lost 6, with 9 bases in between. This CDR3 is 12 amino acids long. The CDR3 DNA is TGTGCCAGCAGCAACAGGGTGGATACGCAGTATTTT. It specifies CASSNRVDTQYF.

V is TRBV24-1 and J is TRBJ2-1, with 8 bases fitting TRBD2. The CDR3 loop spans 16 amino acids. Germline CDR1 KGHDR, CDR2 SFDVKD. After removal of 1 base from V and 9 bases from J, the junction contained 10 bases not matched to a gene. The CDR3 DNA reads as TGTGCCACCAGTGATTTAGGACGGGGGGGCCGCTCTGAGCAGTTCTTC. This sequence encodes CATSDLGRGGRSEQFF.

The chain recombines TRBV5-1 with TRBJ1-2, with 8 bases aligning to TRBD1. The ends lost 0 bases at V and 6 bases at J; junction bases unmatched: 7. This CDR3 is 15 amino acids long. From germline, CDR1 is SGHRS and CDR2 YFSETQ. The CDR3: CASSLGTGKADGYTF. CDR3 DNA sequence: TGCGCCAGCAGCTTGGGGACAGGGAAGGCGGATGGCTACACCTTC.

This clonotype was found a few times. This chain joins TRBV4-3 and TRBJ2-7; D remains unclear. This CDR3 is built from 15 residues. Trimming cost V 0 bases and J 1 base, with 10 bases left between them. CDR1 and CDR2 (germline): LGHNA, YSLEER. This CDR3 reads CASSQESPGSYEQYF. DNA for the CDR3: TGCGCCAGCAGCCAAGAAAGCCCAGGTTCCTACGAGCAGTACTTC.

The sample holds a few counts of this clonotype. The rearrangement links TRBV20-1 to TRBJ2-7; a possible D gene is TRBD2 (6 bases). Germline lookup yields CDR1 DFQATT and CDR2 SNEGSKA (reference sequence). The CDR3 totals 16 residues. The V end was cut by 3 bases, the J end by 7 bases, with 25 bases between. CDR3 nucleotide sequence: TGCAGTGCTAGTTATGGGCGGGGCCCGTCTAGGGTAGAGCAGTACTTC. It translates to CSASYGRGPSRVEQYF.

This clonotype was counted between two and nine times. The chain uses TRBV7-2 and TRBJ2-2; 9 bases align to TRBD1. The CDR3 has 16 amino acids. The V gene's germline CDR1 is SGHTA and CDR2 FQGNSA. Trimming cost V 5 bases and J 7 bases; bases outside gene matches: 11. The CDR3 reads CASSSRQGGILGELFF. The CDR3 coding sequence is TGTGCCAGCAGCAGTAGACAGGGGGGCATACTCGGGGAGCTGTTTTTT.

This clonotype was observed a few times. CDR3 sequence reads: CASSATGTQETQYF. The CDR3 nucleotides are TGTGCCAGCTCAGCGACAGGGACCCAAGAGACCCAGTACTTC. V and J are TRBV18 and TRBJ2-5, with TRBD1 matching over 7 bases. Germline assignment: CDR1 KGHSH and CDR2 LQKENI. CDR3 size: 14 residues. V trimming: 5 bases; J trimming: 1 base; junction bases outside the gene matches: 4.

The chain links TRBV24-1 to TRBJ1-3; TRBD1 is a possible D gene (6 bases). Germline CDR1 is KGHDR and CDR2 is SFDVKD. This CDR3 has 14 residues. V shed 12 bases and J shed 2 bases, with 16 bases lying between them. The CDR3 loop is CAVQGHAPGNTIYF. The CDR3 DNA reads TGTGCCGTACAGGGTCACGCCCCTGGAAACACCATATATTTT.

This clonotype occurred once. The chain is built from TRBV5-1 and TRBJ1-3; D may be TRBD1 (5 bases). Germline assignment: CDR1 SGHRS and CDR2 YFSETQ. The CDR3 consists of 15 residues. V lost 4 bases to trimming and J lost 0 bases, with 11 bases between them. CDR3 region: CASSRDSLSGNTIYF. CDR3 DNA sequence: TGCGCCAGCAGCCGCGACAGCCTCTCTGGAAACACCATATATTTT.